This T cell receptor (beta chain) was profiled in a study of CD8+ T cells in alopecia areata (dated by TCRdb to the late 2010s). For the study in its entirety: The treated patients, all with moderate-to-severe alopecia areata, were enrolled in an open-label pilot trial of oral tofacitinib given at 5 to 10 mg twice daily. Tofacitinib was administered for 6 to 18 months, and 6 months of follow-up off drug were then conducted to assess delayed response and recurrence. For the treated patients, the SALT score, which quantifies what percentage of scalp surface area is affected, served as the measure of disease severity. To study T cell clonal expansion in alopecia areata, the researchers applied high-throughput TCRbeta sequencing to both the C3H/HeJ mouse model and human patients. On the human side, TCRbeta sequencing was run on scalp tissue and on sorted CD4+ and CD8+ peripheral blood T cells from healthy controls and from alopecia areata patients with either patchy or totalis/universalis disease. Biopsies were taken from tofacitinib-treated patients at baseline and again at 4 and 24 weeks into treatment, and several of those patients also had a later scalp biopsy. Scalp clonality was compared across normal scalp (n=4), patchy alopecia areata scalp (n=8), and alopecia totalis/universalis scalp (n=8). RNA came from the PAXgene miRNA kit for fixed scalp, the miRNeasy kit for PBMCs, and the RNeasy kit for mouse skin. immunoSEQ multiplex PCR using 35 Vbeta forward primers and 13 Jbeta reverse primers was used to amplify TCRbeta CDR3 regions.

Overall study outcomes, separate from this receptor: Unlike mouse skin, which is dominated by gammadelta T cells, normal human skin has resident alphabeta T cells that are also sequenced, and this complicates analysis of the scalp TCR repertoire. Tofacitinib significantly lowered scalp clonality and the number of expanded CD8+ clones among the top 100 scalp clones. Compared with normal scalp, lesional scalp, particularly in alopecia totalis/universalis, had higher clonality and more expanded CD8+ clones, which suggests antigenic drive. The treated cohort was small, with a single nonresponder, so links between baseline CD8+ expansion and response need larger studies. Many expanded lesional clones persisted in scalp and blood during tofacitinib treatment, which may partly explain relapse after stopping treatment. Shared TCR sequences between patients were less evident than in mice, which may be partly attributable to HLA diversity in the patient population.

As for this clone: Which antigen it targets is not known. It has no much larger one-base neighbor in the sample; base qualities were not kept.

Measured from the cysteine to the phenylalanine, the CDR3 is 15 residues long. The sequence is cut down to CDR3 DNA, 45 bases in frame from base 1. The germline V end is reduced by 0 bases and the J end by 2 bases; junction bases left unmatched: 3. The germline V gene gives CDR1 as MNHNS and CDR2 as SASEGT. Per the publication, the treatment or condition label means: oral pan-JAK inhibitor, 5-10 mg twice daily. From alopecia areata patients, peripheral blood was collected along with lesional scalp punch biopsies. PBMCs were isolated by density centrifugation and stained for CD3, CD4 and CD8, after which CD4+ and CD8+ T cells were sorted on a FACSAria. Library generation was performed with the immunoSEQ multiplex PCR assay. RNA was extracted from all samples and reverse transcribed into cDNA as template for TCR sequencing. SuperScript III was used to make first-strand cDNA, primed with a 2:1 mix of oligo-dT and random hexamers. A synthetic immune receptor repertoire was used to assess amplification bias, and residual bias was removed computationally. The original pipeline was this. Raw reads were preprocessed to remove errors, and CDR3 was defined according to IMGT conventions as the region from the conserved cysteine to phenylalanine. Clonality was computed as 1 minus the Shannon entropy, with the entropy normalized by log2 of the number of productive unique TCRs. Whether each scalp clone was CD4 or CD8 was inferred by checking scalp TCRbeta sequences against the CD4 and CD8 repertoires from sorted blood. TCRdb obtained this table from immuneACCESS and retained in-frame rearrangements with V and J assigned. These tables miss some clones; where compared with another copy, unresolved V genes account for less than half of the shortfall, and the remainder is unexplained. The V and J calls and the clone size are those of that table, but D and trimming were determined from the DNA. This sample lists nearly 95,000 clones; around 71% were detected once. The top ten clones comprise around 15% of the sample.

Material: CD8+ T cells sorted from blood, obtained at approximately week 42, from a patient treated with tofacitinib. Rearrangement joined TRBV6-1 to TRBJ2-7, with 8 bases matching TRBD1. This clonotype was sampled from a human donor with alopecia areata. For the CDR3, the sequence is CASSEAHRGAYEQYF. The DNA sequence reads TGTGCCAGCAGTGAAGCTCACAGGGGGGCCTACGAGCAGTACTTC.